This TCR beta chain was captured in a study of control samples from healthy donors and cancer patients. There are 13 residues in the CDR3. The V gene lost 4 bases and the J gene lost 4 bases, with 11 bases spanning the gap. Germline V gene lookup returns CDR1 SGHRS and CDR2 YFSETQ. The assay was immunoSEQ multiplex PCR, and TCRdb's table has in-frame clones only and misses some. In the table there are some 130,000 clones, roughly 92% of which are singletons. The specimen was blood. This clonotype was obtained from a man younger than 35 in good health. The chain employs TRBV5-1 and TRBJ1-2, with D possibly TRBD1 on 5 matching bases. CDR3 DNA sequence: TGCGCCAGCAGCCCCGGACATCTCTATGGCTACACCTTC. This translates into CASSPGHLYGYTF.